This TCR beta chain was found in a study of blood T cell repertoires in COVID-19. Overall study: Acute-phase and convalescent COVID-19 samples originated in the United States, Italy and Spain. The analysed material was cDNA or gDNA that came from T cells, B-cell-depleted T cells, or PBMCs.

This clone came up once. CDR1 and CDR2 (germline): DFQATT, SNEGSKA (reference sequence). V lost 6 bases to trimming and J lost 6 bases, with 12 bases between them. The CDR3 loop spans 11 amino acids. In the original workflow: Reference gene primers were amplified, and this amplification served to estimate nucleated cell counts. Clones were read by immunoSEQ multiplex PCR, and TCRdb kept only the in-frame ones, dropping some. That table supplies the V and J calls and clone size; D and trimming were determined from the DNA. The top ten clones hold roughly 1.3% of a sample with about 220,000 clones, about 80% of them seen once. Which cohort a participant joined came from the clinical history participants gave.

The chain links TRBV20-1 to TRBJ2-7; D is uncertain. Sequencing input: PBMCs or T cells enriched from blood (not recorded which). The sequence was collected from a middle-aged woman with acute COVID-19. The CDR3 sequence: CSAPKHREQYF. The CDR3 DNA sequence: TGCAGTGCGCCAAAGCATCGCGAGCAGTACTTC.